Given below is one TCR beta chain in context. What it binds is not known. The sample is drawn from a study of cytomegalovirus exposure and HLA in healthy donors. General observations from the study: Later findings reportedly placed an Asian-associated ancestry cluster below the roughly 700-donor mean for N-insertions.

V trimming: 1 base; J trimming: 1 base; junction bases outside the gene matches: 2. CDR3 length: 15 amino acids. Looked up from germline, CDR1 is SNHLY and CDR2 is FYNNEI. In the PCR, 60 Vbeta and 13 Jbeta primers were used. Assay used: immunoSEQ multiplex PCR; TCRdb lists only in-frame clones, some missing. The table has around 140,000 clones, about 75% seen once. Material for sequencing was PBMCs. This receptor was obtained from a man aged 25-45 years in good health and CMV-seronegative. The chain uses TRBV2 and TRBJ2-3, with TRBD2 identical over 7 bases. CDR3 region: CASSEGSGGTDTQYF. The CDR3, as DNA: TGTGCCAGCAGTGAAGGGAGCGGGGGCACAGATACGCAGTATTTT.